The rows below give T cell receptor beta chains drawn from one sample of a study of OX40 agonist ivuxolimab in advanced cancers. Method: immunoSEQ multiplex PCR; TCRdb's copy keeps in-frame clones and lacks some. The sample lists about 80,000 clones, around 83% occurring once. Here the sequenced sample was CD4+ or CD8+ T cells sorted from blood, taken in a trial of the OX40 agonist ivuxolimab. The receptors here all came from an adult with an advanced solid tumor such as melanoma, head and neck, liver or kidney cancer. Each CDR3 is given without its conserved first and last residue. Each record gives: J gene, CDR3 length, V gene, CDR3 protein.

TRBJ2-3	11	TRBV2	ASNRESTDTQY
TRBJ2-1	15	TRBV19	ASSTRWLAGTYNEQF
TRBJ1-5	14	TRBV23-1	ASGRTLGSSNQPQH
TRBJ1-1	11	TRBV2	ASRRDRNTEAF
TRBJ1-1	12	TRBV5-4	ASRAGTMNTEAF
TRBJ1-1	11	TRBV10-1	ASSEGRGTEAF
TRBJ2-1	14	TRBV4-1	ASSQLGDYSVNEQF
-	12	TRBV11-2	ASSINRGHYEQY
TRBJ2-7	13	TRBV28	ASSAQGPGSYEQY
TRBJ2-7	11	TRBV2	ASKNSPSGEQY
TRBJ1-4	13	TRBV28	ASSFRGQPNEKLF
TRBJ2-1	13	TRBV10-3	AIRFRDNSYNEQF
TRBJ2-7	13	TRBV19	ASSKASGQTYEQY
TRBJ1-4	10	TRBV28	ASRVGSEKLF
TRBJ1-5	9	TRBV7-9	ASASEGPQH
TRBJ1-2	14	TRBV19	ASSIDGGTGSDGYT
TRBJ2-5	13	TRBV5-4	ASSPQGAEGETQY
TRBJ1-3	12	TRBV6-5	ASRTGSDGNTIY
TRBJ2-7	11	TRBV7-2	ASSDLTAYEQY
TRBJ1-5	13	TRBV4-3	ASSQEGGGNQPQH
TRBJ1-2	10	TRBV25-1	ASSALPRGYT
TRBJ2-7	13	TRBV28	ASSPSGTASYEQY
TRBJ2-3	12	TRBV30	AWSVSFGTDTQY
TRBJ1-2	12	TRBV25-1	ASSELNSGYGYT
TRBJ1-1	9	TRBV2	ASSDQAEAF
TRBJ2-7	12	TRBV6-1	ASSVGDKIYEQY
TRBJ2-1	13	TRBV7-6	ASSDVSGRGNEQF